This T cell receptor (gamma chain) stems from a study of gamma-delta T cells after stem cell transplantation (dated by TCRdb to 2015 to 2016). The library was made by RT-PCR. The sequencer was an Illumina MiSeq. TCRdb reprocessed the public data with the CATT caller; entries with the same nucleotide sequence were combined afterwards. The sample data list about 1,200 gamma-chain clones, and roughly 55% of these were observed just once. Around 5% of the sample is in the top ten clones. Trimming takes 3 bases off V and 0 bases off J; junction bases not matched to a gene: 5. CDR3 length: 14 amino acids, cysteine to phenylalanine. Kept here is only the CDR3 DNA, which spans 42 bases and is read in frame from base 1. Looking up the germline V gene (reference sequence) yields CDR1 GITISATS and CDR2 ISYDGTV. To note about this clone: The clone's antigen remains unknown. There are no base qualities to consult, and no much larger clone falls within one base.

The receptor's source is a human donor. It is not recorded whose cells these are; they may come from a transplant donor. Recombination linked TRGV9 to TRGJ1 or TRGJ2. No J segment appears in TCRdb, so it was assigned here by matching the sequence to germline. Sequenced sample: gamma-delta T cells. The CDR3 is CALWEPTNYYKKLF. In nucleotides, the sequence is TGTGCCTTGTGGGAGCCGACGAATTATTATAAGAAACTCTTT.